Below are 17 T cell receptor beta chains sequenced from a single sample in a study of CD8 T cells in Susac syndrome. Reverse transcription of roughly 0.5 to 1 ug RNA was carried out with random hexamers. Via MiXCR, TCRdb re-called the immunoSEQ multiplex PCR reads, giving one row per CDR3 protein. The data contain approximately 190,000 distinct CDR3 sequences, 95% of them singletons. Sequencing input: CD4+ T cells from PBMCs. The source is a human donor with Susac syndrome.

This chain connects TRBV20-1 to TRBJ2-7, with TRBD1 identical over 7 bases. Germline loops: CDR1 DFQATT, CDR2 SNEGSKA (reference sequence). V shed 1 base, J shed 2 bases, and the junction held 2 bases outside the gene matches. CDR3 length: 13 residues. CDR3 DNA sequence: TGCAGTGCTAGAGGCGACAGGGCCTACGAGCAGTACTTC. This encodes CSARGDRAYEQYF.

The table lists this clonotype with a count of one. V and J are TRBV29-1 and TRBJ1-3; unclear D gene. Germline V gene lookup returns CDR1 SQVTM and CDR2 ANQGSEA. The CDR3 length is 13 residues. The germline V and J ends were trimmed by 1 base and 1 base, with 5 bases remaining between them. In DNA, the CDR3 is TGCAGCGTTGAAGCGGTGTCTGGAAACACCATATATTTT. Protein: CSVEAVSGNTIYF. The full variable domain, with the rest looked up from reference TRBV29-1 and TRBJ1-3, is SAVISQKPSRDICQRGTSLTIQCQVDSQVTMMFWYRQQPGQSLTLIATANQGSEATYESGFVIDKFPISRPNLTFSTLTVSNMSPEDSSIYLCSVEAVSGNTIYFGEGSWLTVV.

The rearrangement links TRBV5-4 to TRBJ2-3; D is perhaps TRBD1 or TRBD2 (6 bases each). V shed 4 bases and J shed 2 bases, with 11 bases lying between them. Germline V gene data show CDR1 as SGHNT and CDR2 as YYREEE (reference sequence). The CDR3 spans 14 residues. The CDR3 protein is CASSPGADTDTQYF. The CDR3 nucleotides read TGTGCCAGCAGCCCGGGGGCCGACACAGATACGCAGTATTTT.

The V gene is TRBV4-3, the J gene TRBJ2-4; D is possibly TRBD1 or TRBD2 (6 bases each). Deletions cut 3 bases from V and 0 bases from J, with 15 bases between. The CDR3 is 17 amino acids. CDR1 LGHNA and CDR2 YSLEER come from the germline V gene. The chain's CDR3 is CASSHSSGAGAKNIQYF. In DNA, the CDR3 is TGCGCCAGCAGCCATTCTTCGGGGGCGGGAGCCAAAAACATTCAGTACTTC.

The rearrangement uses TRBV28 and TRBJ2-5, with 8 bases matching TRBD1. Germline CDR1 is MDHEN and CDR2 is SYDVKM. The V gene end was trimmed by 4 bases and the J gene end by 5 bases; junction bases not matched to a gene: 9. There are 15 residues in the CDR3. The CDR3 DNA sequence: TGTGCCAGCAGTTATTCGACAGGGGTATCGGAGACCCAGTACTTC. It is translated as CASSYSTGVSETQYF.

The chain carries TRBV20-1 and TRBJ2-3, with D perhaps TRBD2 (6 bases). V was clipped by 3 bases and J by 9 bases, with 13 bases between them. This CDR3 contains 12 residues. Germline CDR1 reads DFQATT; CDR2 reads SNEGSKA (reference sequence). The chain's CDR3 is CSASGRGGTQYF. The CDR3, as DNA: TGCAGTGCTAGTGGGCGGGGTGGCACGCAGTATTTT.

This chain links TRBV18 with TRBJ1-1; D unresolved. Trimming took 3 bases from V and 6 from J, leaving 20 bases between them. The germline V gene encodes CDR1 KGHSH and CDR2 LQKENI. The CDR3 runs 16 residues. The CDR3 region is CASSPPSQSQSSEAFF. The CDR3, as DNA: TGTGCCAGCTCACCCCCCTCCCAATCGCAGTCCTCTGAAGCTTTCTTT.

The rearrangement uses TRBV5-4 and TRBJ1-1; tentative D call: TRBD1 (5 bases). The CDR3 sequence is 14 residues long. Germline CDR1 and CDR2: SGHNT and YYREEE (reference sequence). V lost 3 bases and J lost 5, with 14 bases in between. The CDR3 nucleotides are TGTGCCAGCAGCTGGGGCCGGGTTGGGACTGAAGCTTTCTTT. Its protein product is CASSWGRVGTEAFF.

This chain links TRBV7-3 with TRBJ1-6, with a possible D match to TRBD1 (5 bases). The germline V and J ends were trimmed by 2 bases and 10 bases, with 15 bases remaining between them. The CDR3 has 15 amino acids. The V gene's germline CDR1 is SGHTA and CDR2 FQGTGA. CDR3 protein: CASSLSPGLGSPLHF. The CDR3 nucleotides read TGTGCCAGCAGCTTATCACCAGGGCTAGGATCACCCCTCCACTTT.

This clonotype has a single count. The chain uses TRBV29-1 and TRBJ1-1; 7 nucleotides agree with TRBD1. The V and J ends lost 7 bases and 3 bases, in that order; junction bases with no gene match: 5. Germline V gene lookup returns CDR1 SQVTM and CDR2 ANQGSEA. The CDR3 has 12 residues. DNA of the CDR3: TGCAGCGGATGCAGGGGGTACACTGAAGCTTTCTTT. This codes for CSGCRGYTEAFF.

This clonotype appeared a single time. The chain combines TRBV4-3 with TRBJ1-5; D is undetermined. Germline V gene sequence: CDR1 LGHNA, CDR2 YSLEER. This CDR3 spans 14 amino acids. The V gene lost 4 bases and the J gene lost 1 base, with 8 bases spanning the gap. CDR3 coding DNA: TGCGCCAGCAGCCCAGACTGGAGCAATCAGCCCCAGCATTTT. Translating it yields CASSPDWSNQPQHF.

The chain is built from TRBV5-4 and TRBJ2-5; D is uncertain. The length of the CDR3 is 14 residues. Germline lookup yields CDR1 SGHNT and CDR2 YYREEE (reference sequence). V lost 4 bases and J 1 base, leaving 11 bases between the germline ends. The CDR3 spells CASSADRLQETQYF. In DNA form, the CDR3 reads TGTGCCAGCAGCGCGGACCGCCTCCAAGAGACCCAGTACTTC. Full variable domain (rest looked up from reference TRBV5-4 and TRBJ2-5): ETGVTQSPTHLIKTRGQQVTLRCSSQSGHNTVSWYQQALGQGPQFIFQYYREEENGRGNFPPRFSGLQFPNYSSELNVNALELDDSALYLCASSADRLQETQYFGPGTRLLVL.

CDR3 protein: CSVPVEGDEQFF. The CDR3 nucleotides are TGCAGCGTTCCAGTTGAGGGGGATGAGCAGTTCTTC. This chain uses TRBV29-1 with TRBJ2-1, with a weak D call TRBD1 (6 bases). Germline-derived CDR1 and CDR2 are SQVTM and ANQGSEA. This CDR3 spans 12 amino acids. The V end lost 5 bases, the J end lost 8 bases, and 13 bases lay between the germline ends.

The V call is TRBV4-2, the J call TRBJ1-3; no definite D call. Trimming took off 5 bases at V and 0 bases at J, with 11 bases between the two ends. Germline lookup yields CDR1 LGHNA and CDR2 YNFKEQ. The CDR3 runs 15 residues. The CDR3 here is CASSYGRNSGNTIYF. The DNA for the CDR3 is TGTGCCAGCAGCTACGGGCGAAACTCTGGAAACACCATATATTTT.

The chain is built from TRBV6-2 or TRBV6-3 and TRBJ2-6, with no clear D. V dropped 7 bases and J dropped 3 bases, with 10 bases sitting between them. CDR1 is MNHEY, CDR2 SVGEGT, per germline. The CDR3 contains 14 residues. The CDR3 DNA reads as TGTGCCAGCAAGGGATTCTTTGGGGCCAACGTCCTGACTTTC. Its protein product is CASKGFFGANVLTF.

This clonotype was seen only a few times. This chain connects TRBV6-5 to TRBJ2-5; D unclear. The length of the CDR3 is 11 residues. V lost 2 bases and J lost 5, with 3 bases in between. Germline-derived CDR1 and CDR2 are MNHEY and SVGAGI. This chain's CDR3 is CASSYLETQYF. The CDR3 DNA sequence: TGTGCCAGCAGTTACCTGGAGACCCAGTACTTC.

The chain carries TRBV20-1 and TRBJ1-3; D is uncertain. CDR1 and CDR2 (germline): DFQATT, SNEGSKA (reference sequence). V dropped 3 bases and J dropped 1 base, with 13 bases sitting between them. This CDR3 contains 15 residues. CDR3: CSASPPMPSGNTIYF. The CDR3 region has the DNA TGCAGTGCTAGCCCCCCGATGCCTTCTGGAAACACCATATATTTT.